The present T cell receptor beta chain was sequenced within a study of molecular identifiers for immune sequencing clone quantification. Study in general: Replicates partitioned RNA from approximately 20,000 or 98,000 naive CD8 cells into five parts, sequencing four.

One entry per CDR3 protein, called by TCRdb with MiXCR from the PCR reads. The sample holds hundreds of thousands of distinct CDR3 sequences, roughly 24% seen once. CDR3 length: 11 residues. Trimming pared 4 bases from V and 11 bases from J, leaving 14 bases between. The germline V gene has CDR1 SQVTM and CDR2 ANQGSEA. Study conclusions and caveats: Amid roughly 1 million naive cells, spiked Jurkat TCR RNA from one cell was reportedly still detectable.

This clonotype was seen only a few times. Its antigen is currently unknown. Naive CD8 T cells were sorted as CD8+CD4-CCR7+CD45RA+. The clonotype originates from a human donor in good health. Some libraries in this study had Jurkat cell RNA spiked in. This chain links TRBV29-1 with TRBJ1-2; D unresolved. The sample was naive CD8+ T cells from blood, with Jurkat cell RNA spiked in. Subset defined: FACS-sorted CD8+CD4-CCR7+CD45RA+ naive T cells. The CDR3 nucleotides read TGCAGCGTTGGGTCAGCACGGGGTTACACCTTC. Protein sequence: CSVGSARGYTF.